The 30 T cell receptor beta chains presented below share a single source sample, sequenced in a study of blood T cell repertoires in COVID-19. Clones were sequenced by immunoSEQ multiplex PCR, and TCRdb holds only the in-frame ones, with some missing. The sample records around 120,000 clones, 80% to 90% being singletons. Input material: peripheral blood. All receptors derive from a woman aged 70 to 79 with acute or convalescent COVID-19.

Remarks on this clone: This same CDR3 is encoded by further DNA sequences in the sample. This sequence joins TRBV7-9 and TRBJ2-1; 8 bases map to TRBD2. Per germline, CDR1 SEHNR and CDR2 FQNEAQ (reference sequence). The CDR3 has 16 residues. Trimming at V came to 5 bases and at J to 2 bases, leaving 8 bases not matched to a gene. The DNA for the CDR3 is TGTGCCAGCAGCCCTTCGGGCGGGGGGCCCTACAATGAGCAGTTCTTC. This sequence encodes CASSPSGGGPYNEQFF.

The rearrangement links TRBV28 to TRBJ1-1; 8 nucleotides match TRBD1. The V segment lost 7 bases and the J segment 0 bases; nucleotides outside the gene matches: 7. The CDR3 spans 15 residues. Germline V CDR1 and CDR2: MDHEN, SYDVKM. For the CDR3, the DNA is TGTGCCAGCAACTACCGGACAGGGATGAACACTGAAGCTTTCTTT. Its translation is CASNYRTGMNTEAFF.

This clone has a handful of counts. The chain has TRBV12-3 or TRBV12-4 and TRBJ1-6; unclear D gene. This CDR3 has 12 residues. Trimming took 3 bases from V and 14 from J, leaving 11 bases between them. The CDR3 DNA sequence: TGTGCCAGCAGTTTGGCCGGGTCAGCCCTCCACTTT. Protein product: CASSLAGSALHF.

The V call is TRBV28, the J call TRBJ1-1; 7 bases match TRBD1. Unmatched junction bases numbered 4, after V lost 2 bases and J lost 4 bases. The CDR3 consists of 14 residues. Germline values: CDR1 MDHEN, CDR2 SYDVKM. The CDR3 DNA is TGTGCCAGCAGTTTAGGGGACAGTCGCACTGAAGCTTTCTTT. Translating gives CASSLGDSRTEAFF.

This rearrangement joins TRBV25-1 to TRBJ2-3; 16 positions agree with TRBD2. Germline V gene sequence: CDR1 MGHDK, CDR2 SYGVNS. V shed 6 bases and J 3 bases; nucleotides not matched to a gene: 6. This CDR3 comprises 17 residues. Here the CDR3 DNA reads TGTGCCAGCAGCGTCGGGACTAGCGGGGGGGTGACAGATACGCAGTATTTT. Protein: CASSVGTSGGVTDTQYF.

The chain uses TRBV9 and TRBJ1-2; TRBD1 matches at 8 bases. CDR3 size: 15 residues. Germline V gives CDR1 SGDLS, CDR2 YYNGEE. V was pared by 0 bases and J by 5 bases, with 6 bases of the junction left unmatched. The CDR3 region has the DNA TGTGCCAGCAGCGTAGCCCGCGGGACAGGATATGGCTACACCTTC. Protein product: CASSVARGTGYGYTF. The variable domain in full, completed from reference TRBV9 and TRBJ1-2, reads DSGVTQTPKHLITATGQRVTLRCSPRSGDLSVYWYQQSLDQGLQFLIQYYNGEERAKGNILERFSAQQFPDLHSELNLSSLELGDSALYFCASSVARGTGYGYTFGSGTRLTVV.

This chain connects TRBV19 to TRBJ1-4; D uncertain. Germline-derived CDR1 and CDR2 are LNHDA and SQIVND (reference sequence). Trimming stripped 3 bases from V and 2 bases from J, with 7 bases between. CDR3 length: 14 residues. CDR3 amino acids: CASSIRETNEKLFF. The CDR3 region has the DNA TGTGCCAGTAGTATCCGGGAGACTAATGAAAAACTGTTTTTT.

The chain employs TRBV2 and TRBJ2-5; D might be TRBD1 (5 bases). The CDR3 is 13 residues long. V was trimmed by 8 bases and J by 3 bases, leaving 13 bases between them. Per germline, CDR1 SNHLY and CDR2 FYNNEI. CDR3 in amino acids: CASSNQGEETQYF. The CDR3 nucleotides are TGTGCCAGCTCCAACCAGGGTGAAGAGACCCAGTACTTC.

In DNA form, the CDR3 reads TGCGCCAGCAGCCGAGAGCCTTCGGACTCCCCACCCCTCCACTTT. Translated: CASSREPSDSPPLHF. The chain couples TRBV4-1 to TRBJ1-6; no reliable D call. Deletions cut 4 bases from V and 11 bases from J, with 18 bases between. Germline V CDR1 and CDR2: MGHRA, YSYEKL. This CDR3 region has 15 residues.

J is TRBJ1-2 and V is TRBV7-9, with D perhaps matching TRBD1 (5 bases). This CDR3 contains 12 residues. The V and J ends lost 6 bases and 5 bases respectively, with 10 bases between them. Looked up from germline, CDR1 is SEHNR and CDR2 is FQNEAQ (reference sequence). The CDR3 nucleotides read TGTGCCAGCAGTGAGGCAGGGTATGGCTACACCTTC. It encodes CASSEAGYGYTF.

The J gene is TRBJ2-7, the V gene TRBV27; possibly TRBD1 for D (6 bases). This CDR3 has 15 amino acids. CDR1 is MNHEY and CDR2 is SMNVEV in the germline V gene (reference sequence). V was trimmed by 5 bases and J by 4 bases, leaving 18 bases between them. CDR3 coding DNA: TGTGCCAGCAGTGGCCCGGGACACGGTGGATACGAGCAGTACTTC. Its protein product is CASSGPGHGGYEQYF.

V and J are TRBV10-1 and TRBJ1-2; D is ambiguous. Trimming took off 9 bases at V and 3 bases at J, with 8 bases between the two ends. Germline V gives CDR1 WNHNN, CDR2 SYGVQD (reference sequence). The CDR3 sequence is 11 residues long. The CDR3 region has the DNA TGCGCCAGTTTAGAGGACTATGGCTACACCTTC. As protein: CASLEDYGYTF.

V is TRBV18 and J is TRBJ1-4, with 8 positions matching TRBD1. V gave up 4 bases and J gave up 2 bases; unmatched junction bases: 9. CDR3 length equals 17 residues. CDR1 and CDR2 from the germline V gene are KGHSH and LQKENI. For the CDR3, the DNA is TGTGCCAGCTCACAGCGACAGGGGAGGCGTACTAATGAAAAACTGTTTTTT. The encoded protein is CASSQRQGRRTNEKLFF.

This chain uses TRBV6-5 with TRBJ2-7, with 11 bases matching TRBD1. V shed 10 bases, J shed 5 bases, and the junction held 7 bases outside the gene matches. This CDR3 has 13 residues. CDR1 and CDR2 from the germline V gene are MNHEY and SVGAGI. CDR3 DNA sequence: TGTGCCACCGTCCGGGACAGGGGGGACGAGCAGTACTTC. The encoded protein is CATVRDRGDEQYF.

V and J are TRBV19 and TRBJ1-1; 11 positions agree with TRBD1. CDR1 and CDR2 from the germline V gene are LNHDA and SQIVND (reference sequence). V was clipped by 7 bases and J by 2 bases; unmatched bases: 6. The CDR3 is 15 residues long. The CDR3 is CASKRTGGVNTEAFF. The CDR3 DNA reads as TGTGCCAGTAAGAGGACAGGGGGCGTTAACACTGAAGCTTTCTTT.

V gene TRBV2 combines with J gene TRBJ2-2; tentatively, D is TRBD2 (6 bases). Germline V gene data show CDR1 as SNHLY and CDR2 as FYNNEI. The CDR3 has 16 amino acids. V was shortened by 6 bases and J by 1 base, with 15 bases between the two germline ends. CDR3 in amino acids: CASRMGGAKNTGELFF. In DNA, the CDR3 is TGTGCCAGCAGGATGGGCGGGGCTAAGAACACCGGGGAGCTGTTTTTT.

V gene TRBV4-2 combines with J gene TRBJ2-3, with TRBD2 matching over 15 bases. The CDR3 covers 17 residues. V gave up 0 bases and J gave up 3 bases; unmatched junction bases: 1. CDR1 is LGHNA and CDR2 is YNFKEQ in the germline V gene. The CDR3 sequence is CASSQEGLAGGTDTQYF. CDR3 bases: TGTGCCAGCAGCCAAGAGGGACTAGCGGGGGGTACAGATACGCAGTATTTT.

CDR3 nucleotide sequence: TGTGCCAGCAGATCGGAAAAACTGTTTTTT. This sequence encodes CASRSEKLFF. V gene TRBV28 combines with J gene TRBJ1-4; D call uncertain. Germline V gene lookup returns CDR1 MDHEN and CDR2 SYDVKM. CDR3 length: 10 residues. V lost 6 bases and J 8 bases, leaving 4 bases between the germline ends.

This sequence joins TRBV2 and TRBJ1-5, with D maybe TRBD1 (5 bases). Between the trimmed V and J ends, which lost 2 bases and 10 bases, there was a span of 21 bases. CDR1 and CDR2 (germline): SNHLY, FYNNEI. The CDR3 is 16 residues long. The CDR3 loop reads CASSESHYRPFDPQHF. In DNA form, the CDR3 reads TGTGCCAGCAGTGAAAGCCACTACAGGCCGTTTGATCCCCAGCATTTT.

Only one count was recorded for this clone. This rearrangement joins TRBV5-4 to TRBJ1-1; D uncertain. Germline-derived CDR1 and CDR2 are SGHNT and YYREEE (reference sequence). Trimming left V 2 bases short and J 3 bases short, with 8 bases between. There are 13 residues in the CDR3. As DNA, the CDR3 is TGTGCCAGCAGCTTTCCGGCGGACACTGAAGCTTTCTTT. Protein sequence: CASSFPADTEAFF.

The J gene is TRBJ1-5, the V gene TRBV3-1 (or the pseudogene TRBV3-2); D unresolved. Germline V gene lookup returns CDR1 LGHDT and CDR2 YNNKEL (reference sequence). V lost 1 base and J lost 4, with 8 bases in between. The CDR3 contains 14 residues. The CDR3 is CASSQAFSNQPQHF. DNA for the CDR3: TGTGCCAGCAGCCAAGCCTTCAGTAATCAGCCCCAGCATTTT.

The chain recombines TRBV18 with TRBJ2-5, with D possibly TRBD2 on 6 matching bases. Germline V gene lookup returns CDR1 KGHSH and CDR2 LQKENI. The CDR3 has 13 amino acids. Trimming stripped 0 bases from V and 4 bases from J, with 6 bases between. This CDR3 reads CASSPPGGETQYF. The CDR3 bases are TGTGCCAGCTCACCACCGGGGGGAGAGACCCAGTACTTC.

The V and J genes are TRBV11-2 and TRBJ2-7, with 9 bases matching TRBD1. CDR3 length: 15 residues. The ends lost 0 bases at V and 4 bases at J; junction bases unmatched: 4. The germline CDR1 and CDR2 sequences are SGHAT and FQNNGV. This CDR3 is CASSLEGQGLYEQYF. CDR3 sequence (DNA): TGTGCCAGCAGCTTAGAAGGACAGGGGTTATACGAGCAGTACTTC.

The V call is TRBV28, the J call TRBJ1-5; 11 bases line up with TRBD1. J gave up 6 bases and V 6 bases, and 7 bases lay outside the gene matches. Germline assignment: CDR1 MDHEN and CDR2 SYDVKM. The CDR3 totals 15 residues. As DNA, the CDR3 is TGTGCCAGCAGGGCCGGGACAGGGGGGAGTCAGCCCCAGCATTTT. Protein product: CASRAGTGGSQPQHF.

The genes are TRBV18 and TRBJ1-1, with unresolved D. V was trimmed by 0 bases and J by 5 bases, leaving 13 bases between them. The CDR3 length is 15 residues. CDR1 is KGHSH, CDR2 LQKENI, per germline. The CDR3 DNA reads TGTGCCAGCTCACCACCGCGCGGCAGTCAAACTGAAGCTTTCTTT. Amino acids: CASSPPRGSQTEAFF.

In this sample, this clone turned up a few times. V usage is TRBV5-1 and J usage is TRBJ1-1; D is uncertain. There are 13 residues in the CDR3. Trimming took 4 bases from V and 1 from J, leaving 8 bases between them. Germline loops: CDR1 SGHRS, CDR2 YFSETQ. CDR3 in DNA: TGCGCCAGCAGCCTAACTCCGAACACTGAAGCTTTCTTT. Translating it yields CASSLTPNTEAFF.

This chain uses TRBV14 with TRBJ2-5; D perhaps matches TRBD2 (5 bases). CDR3 length: 14 amino acids. Trimming left V 1 base short and J 5 bases short, with 11 bases between. The germline V gene has CDR1 SGHDN and CDR2 FVKESK. In DNA form, the CDR3 reads TGTGCCAGCAGCCAAGCTATAGCGTCGGAGACCCAGTACTTC. Translation gives CASSQAIASETQYF.

The V gene is TRBV19, the J gene TRBJ1-6; possible D gene TRBD1, 6 bases. The CDR3 contains 14 residues. Trimming took 5 bases from V and 5 from J, leaving 10 bases between them. Germline V gene sequence: CDR1 LNHDA, CDR2 SQIVND (reference sequence). The CDR3 protein is CASSLGGHNSPLHF. The CDR3 DNA reads as TGTGCCAGTAGTTTGGGGGGGCATAATTCACCCCTCCACTTT.

J is TRBJ1-2 and V is TRBV19; weak D call: TRBD1 (6 bases). The V end lost 3 bases, the J end lost 4 bases, and 12 bases lay between the germline ends. CDR1 LNHDA and CDR2 SQIVND come from the germline V gene (reference sequence). The CDR3 is made up of 14 amino acids. The CDR3: CASSMWTEVYGYTF. The CDR3 DNA is TGTGCCAGTAGTATGTGGACAGAGGTCTATGGCTACACCTTC.

The V gene is TRBV4-2, the J gene TRBJ1-2; 8 positions agree with TRBD1. The germline V gene encodes CDR1 LGHNA and CDR2 YNFKEQ. Losses at the gene ends were 2 bases for V and 6 bases for J; bases not matched to a gene: 8. The CDR3 loop spans 15 amino acids. This chain's CDR3 is CASSQLVDRVNGYTF. The DNA of the CDR3 is TGTGCCAGCAGCCAACTAGTGGACAGGGTAAATGGCTACACCTTC.